This T cell receptor beta chain emerged from a study of blood T cell repertoires in COVID-19. Study details: Some COVID-19 samples were acute and others convalescent; all came from the United States, Italy and Spain. PBMCs, B-cell-depleted T cells, or T cells were the source of the cDNA or gDNA that made up the material.

Study processing details: Estimated nucleated cell counts came from reference gene primer amplification. This table comes from immunoSEQ multiplex PCR, and its TCRdb copy is limited to in-frame clones, with some not included. Clonal size and the V and J genes are those of that table, whereas D and trimming came from the DNA. The sample holds about 120,000 clones, 75% to 90% seen once. V lost 4 bases to trimming and J lost 5 bases; unmatched junction nucleotides: 8. The CDR3 extends over 15 amino acids. CDR1 SGHTA and CDR2 FQGNSA come from the germline V gene. The sequence was collected from a woman in her 70s with acute or convalescent COVID-19. The sample was peripheral blood. This rearrangement joins TRBV7-2 to TRBJ2-7; the match to TRBD1 covers 10 bases. The CDR3 is CASSSAGTGVNEQYF. CDR3 nucleotide sequence: TGTGCCAGCAGCTCCGCCGGGACAGGGGTTAACGAGCAGTACTTC.